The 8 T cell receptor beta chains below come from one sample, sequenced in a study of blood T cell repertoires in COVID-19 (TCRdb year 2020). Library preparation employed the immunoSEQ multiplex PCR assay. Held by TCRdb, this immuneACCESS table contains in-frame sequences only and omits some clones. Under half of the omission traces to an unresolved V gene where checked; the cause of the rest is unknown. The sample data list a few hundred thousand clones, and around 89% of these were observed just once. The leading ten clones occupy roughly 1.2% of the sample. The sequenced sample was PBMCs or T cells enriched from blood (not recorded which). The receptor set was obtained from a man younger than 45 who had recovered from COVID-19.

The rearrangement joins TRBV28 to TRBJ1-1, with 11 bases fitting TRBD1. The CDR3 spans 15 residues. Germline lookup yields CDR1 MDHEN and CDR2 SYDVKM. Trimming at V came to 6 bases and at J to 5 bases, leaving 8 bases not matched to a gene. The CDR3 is CASRQTGQGVTEAFF. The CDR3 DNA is TGTGCCAGCAGGCAAACGGGACAGGGGGTTACTGAAGCTTTCTTT.

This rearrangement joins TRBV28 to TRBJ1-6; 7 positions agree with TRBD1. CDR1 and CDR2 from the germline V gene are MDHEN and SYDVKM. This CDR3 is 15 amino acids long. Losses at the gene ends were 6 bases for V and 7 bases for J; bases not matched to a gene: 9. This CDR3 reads CASRLDRDRNSPLHF. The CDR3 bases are TGTGCCAGCAGGCTCGACCGGGACAGAAATTCACCCCTCCACTTT.

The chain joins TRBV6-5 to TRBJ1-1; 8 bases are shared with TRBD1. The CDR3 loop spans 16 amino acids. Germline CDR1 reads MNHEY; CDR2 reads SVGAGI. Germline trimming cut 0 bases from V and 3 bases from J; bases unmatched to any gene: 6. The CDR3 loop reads CASSYSRTGTDTEAFF. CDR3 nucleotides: TGTGCCAGCAGTTACTCGCGGACAGGGACGGACACTGAAGCTTTCTTT.

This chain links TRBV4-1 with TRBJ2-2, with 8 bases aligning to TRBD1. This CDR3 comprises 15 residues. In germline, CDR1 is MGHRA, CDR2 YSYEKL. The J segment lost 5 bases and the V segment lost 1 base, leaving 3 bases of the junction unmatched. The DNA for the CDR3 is TGCGCCAGCAGCCAAGTCAGGGGGCGGACCGGGGAGCTGTTTTTT. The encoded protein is CASSQVRGRTGELFF.

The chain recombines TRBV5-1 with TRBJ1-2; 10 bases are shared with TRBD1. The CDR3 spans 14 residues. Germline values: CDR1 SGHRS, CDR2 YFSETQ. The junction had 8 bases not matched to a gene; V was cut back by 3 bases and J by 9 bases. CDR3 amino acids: CASSYESGQGSYTF. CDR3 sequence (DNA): TGCGCCAGCAGCTACGAATCGGGACAGGGGAGCTACACCTTC.

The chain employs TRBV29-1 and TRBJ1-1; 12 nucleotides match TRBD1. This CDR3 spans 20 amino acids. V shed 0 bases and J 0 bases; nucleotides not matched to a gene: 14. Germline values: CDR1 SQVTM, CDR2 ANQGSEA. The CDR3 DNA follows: TGCAGCGTTGAAGAGCTTAACCTGGGGACAGGGGGCCCCATGAACACTGAAGCTTTCTTT. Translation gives CSVEELNLGTGGPMNTEAFF.

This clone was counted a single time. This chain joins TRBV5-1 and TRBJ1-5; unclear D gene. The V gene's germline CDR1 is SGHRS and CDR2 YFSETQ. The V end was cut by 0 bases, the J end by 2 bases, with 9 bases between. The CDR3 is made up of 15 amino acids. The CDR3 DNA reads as TGCGCCAGCAGCTTGGGGAGGGCGGGCAATCAGCCCCAGCATTTT. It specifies CASSLGRAGNQPQHF. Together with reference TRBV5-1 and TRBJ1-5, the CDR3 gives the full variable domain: KAGVTQTPRYLIKTRGQQVTLSCSPISGHRSVSWYQQTPGQGLQFLFEYFSETQRNKGNFPGRFSGRQFSNSRSEMNVSTLELGDSALYLCASSLGRAGNQPQHFGDGTRLSIL.

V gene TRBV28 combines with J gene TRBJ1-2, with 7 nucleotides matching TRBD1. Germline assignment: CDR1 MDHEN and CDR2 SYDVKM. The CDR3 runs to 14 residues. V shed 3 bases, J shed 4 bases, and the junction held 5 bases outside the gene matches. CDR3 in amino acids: CASSLGTAAYGYTF. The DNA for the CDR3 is TGTGCCAGCAGTTTGGGGACAGCGGCCTATGGCTACACCTTC.